This T cell receptor beta chain comes out of a study of blood T cell repertoires in COVID-19. Study-level background: Samples taken during acute and convalescent COVID-19 were collected in the United States, Italy and Spain. T cells, B-cell-depleted T cells, or PBMCs provided the cDNA or gDNA that served as material.

A Seattle source enrolled patients during active infection and followed them longitudinally. Germline V lookup: CDR1 LNHDA, CDR2 SQIVND (reference sequence). J was trimmed by 1 base and V by 3 bases; bases with no gene match: 5. This CDR3 comprises 16 residues. Assay: immunoSEQ multiplex PCR; the TCRdb copy retains only in-frame clones and omits some. The sample carries fewer than 250,000 clones, about nine tenths recorded once. In its sample, this clone was seen a few times. The sequenced sample consisted of peripheral blood. This TCR was sampled from a man aged 30 to 45 with COVID-19, enrolled during active disease. J is TRBJ2-3 and V is TRBV19; 9 positions match TRBD2. CDR3: CASSIRRGGGTDTQYF. The CDR3, as DNA: TGTGCCAGTAGTATTAGGCGGGGGGGCGGCACAGATACGCAGTATTTT. The full variable domain, with the rest looked up from reference TRBV19 and TRBJ2-3, is DGGITQSPKYLFRKEGQNVTLSCEQNLNHDAMYWYRQDPGQGLRLIYYSQIVNDFQKGDIAEGYSVSREKKESFPLTVTSAQKNPTAFYLCASSIRRGGGTDTQYFGPGTRLTVL.